The 8 T cell receptor beta chains given below trace back to one sample, sequenced in a study of T cell responses to AZD1222 COVID-19 vaccine. TCRdb's copy holds only in-frame clones and misses some; the assay was immunoSEQ multiplex PCR. The top ten clones hold about 12% of a sample with some 95,000 clones, approximately 87% of them seen once. Specimen: peripheral blood, collected 28 days after the second AZD1222 dose. These receptors came from an adult who received the AZD1222 COVID-19 vaccine.

The chain carries TRBV19 and TRBJ1-6; 8 nucleotides agree with TRBD1. J lost 10 bases, V lost 1 base, and 3 bases had no gene match. The germline gives CDR1 LNHDA, CDR2 SQIVND (reference sequence). The CDR3 has 14 amino acids. The CDR3 bases are TGTGCCAGTAGTATAGGGACAGGGTTGTCACCCCTCCACTTT. Residues: CASSIGTGLSPLHF.

Details on this clone: A read error may produce the germline difference seen at one junction end. V and J are TRBV7-7 and TRBJ1-1, with TRBD1 identical over 7 bases. Germline V CDR1 and CDR2: SSHAT, FNYEAQ (reference sequence). This CDR3 has 16 amino acids. CDR3 bases: TGTGCTAGCAGCTTAACAGGGGAAAATCGCAGCACTGAAGCTTTCTTT. This encodes CASSLTGENRSTEAFF. The entire variable domain, with the rest obtained from reference TRBV7-7 and TRBJ1-1, is as follows: GAGVSQSPRYKVTKRGQDVTLRCDPISSHATLYWYQQALGQGPEFLTYFNYEAQPDKSGLPSDRFSAERPEGSISTLTIQRTEQRDSAMYRCASSLTGENRSTEAFFGQGTRLTVV.

V is TRBV27 and J is TRBJ2-1; D perhaps matches TRBD1 (5 bases). Germline CDR1 reads MNHEY; CDR2 reads SMNVEV (reference sequence). V shed 5 bases and J shed 2 bases, with 7 bases lying between them. This CDR3 is 13 amino acids long. CDR3 nucleotides: TGTGCCAGCAGTGCGACAGCCTACAATGAGCAGTTCTTC. Protein: CASSATAYNEQFF.

The sample holds a few counts of this clone. The chain is built from TRBV3-1 (or the pseudogene TRBV3-2) and TRBJ1-2, with TRBD1 matching over 7 bases. After removal of 0 bases from V and 4 bases from J, the junction contained 8 bases not matched to a gene. CDR3 length equals 16 residues. The V gene's germline CDR1 is LGHDT and CDR2 YNNKEL (reference sequence). The DNA of the CDR3 is TGTGCCAGCAGCCAAGATGCAGGGGGAGTAGGCTATGGCTACACCTTC. This codes for CASSQDAGGVGYGYTF.

A single count supports this clone. The genes are TRBV7-9 and TRBJ1-1, with 8 bases aligning to TRBD1. V shed 3 bases, J shed 6 bases, and the junction held 6 bases outside the gene matches. There are 14 residues in the CDR3. Germline V gives CDR1 SEHNR, CDR2 FQNEAQ (reference sequence). The CDR3 sequence: CASSLTGDGAEAFF. The CDR3 nucleotides are TGTGCCAGCAGCTTGACAGGGGATGGTGCTGAAGCTTTCTTT. Supplemented by reference TRBV7-9 and TRBJ1-1, the full variable domain reads DTGVSQNPRHKITKRGQNVTFRCDPISEHNRLYWYRQTLGQGPEFLTYFQNEAQLEKSRLLSDRFSAERPKGSFSTLEIQRTEQGDSAMYLCASSLTGDGAEAFFGQGTRLTVV.

The chain combines TRBV7-3 with TRBJ2-2, with a tentative D call TRBD2 (7 bases). Germline assignment: CDR1 SGHTA and CDR2 FQGTGA. The length of the CDR3 is 20 residues. Trimming pared 4 bases from V and 0 bases from J, leaving 24 bases between. This chain's CDR3 is CASSSTAPGASGPNTGELFF. The CDR3 DNA sequence: TGTGCCAGCAGCTCGACAGCACCGGGGGCTAGCGGCCCGAACACCGGGGAGCTGTTTTTT.

The chain is built from TRBV11-3 and TRBJ2-1, with TRBD2 identical over 13 bases. The CDR3 runs to 16 residues. Trimming took 5 bases from V and 2 from J; bases not matched to a gene: 3. The germline CDR1 and CDR2 sequences are SGHNT and YENEEA. This CDR3 is CASSPGTSGTYNEQFF. The CDR3 nucleotides are TGTGCCAGCAGCCCGGGGACTAGCGGGACCTACAATGAGCAGTTCTTC.

This chain links TRBV27 with TRBJ1-4; tentative D call: TRBD1 (5 bases). Trimming removed 5 bases at V and 6 bases at J, with 16 bases between. The CDR3 loop spans 15 amino acids. From germline, CDR1 is MNHEY and CDR2 SMNVEV (reference sequence). CDR3 protein: CASSPGASWDEKLFF. CDR3 DNA sequence: TGTGCCAGCAGTCCCGGGGCAAGCTGGGATGAAAAACTGTTTTTT.